This T cell receptor (beta chain) was profiled in a study of beta chain features in type 1 diabetes (dated by TCRdb to 2016 to 2019). Background for the entire study: Mean age, gender distribution, total cell number and subset yield were not different between patients and healthy donors. Across all samples, 90 million to 130 million sorted cells were examined, and cell number per subset correlated strongly with RNA yield. The study compared TCRB repertoires of sorted circulating CD4+ T cell subsets between recently diagnosed type 1 diabetes patients and matched healthy donors. Regulatory and stem cell-like memory subsets were isolated from only 8 patients and about eight healthy donors, whereas naive and central memory subsets came from all 28 donors.

V has 3 bases trimmed and J has 2 bases trimmed; junction bases matching no gene number 6. According to the germline V gene (reference sequence), CDR1 reads SEHNR and CDR2 reads FQNEAQ. The CDR3, cysteine through phenylalanine, is 15 amino acids long. Only the CDR3 part of the read is kept: 45 bases, read in frame from the first base. This clone has just a few counts. Its antigen is still unknown. Per-nucleotide qualities are absent, and no much larger clonotype sits a single base away. A single peripheral blood draw of approximately 120 mL on average was collected from each donor into heparinised tubes. Naive, central memory, regulatory and stem cell-like memory CD4+ T cells were sorted on a BD FACSAria II using a panel including CD45RO, CCR7, CD25, CD127, CD95 and CD27. Purity was above 98% for every sorted population. PBMCs were isolated immediately by Lymphoprep density gradient centrifugation and stained directly without culture. So that batch effects would be minimized, each experiment stained and sorted samples in pairs, pairing one healthy donor with one patient.

The entire amount of isolated RNA was reverse transcribed using the High Capacity cDNA Reverse Transcription Kit, so the sequenced TCRB transcripts were expressed ones. Naive, central memory and regulatory T cell samples underwent deep immunoSEQ sequencing, averaging roughly 3.3 million total reads per sample. Sorted cells were lysed in RLT buffer and RNA was extracted with DNase-treated RNeasy Micro or Mini kits, depending on cell number. Each cell subset was processed on its own to prevent cross-contamination, while patient and healthy donor samples were processed together. TCRB sequences were amplified from cDNA with the immunoSEQ multiplex PCR, producing 87-bp fragments spanning the CDR3 region. Sequencing of the amplicons was performed on the Illumina HiSeq platform. On the authors' methods: PCR bias was computationally corrected using synthetic template baselines, reads within Hamming distance 2 were collapsed, and singletons that could not be merged were discarded. Reads were aligned against IMGT so that V, D and J genes, CDR3 length and insertions or deletions at six rearrangement sites could be assigned. Within each subset, clonotype counts were normalized to sorted cell number, after which true diversity and Gini coefficients were computed with the tcR R package. The overlap coefficient, calculated on TCRB nucleotide sequences, was used to measure repertoire sharing. TCRdb retrieved this table from immuneACCESS and kept in-frame rearrangements only. Not all clones are present; in checked studies, unresolved V genes account for under half, and no reason is known for the remainder. V, J and clone size are taken as reported in that table, and D and trimming were inferred from the DNA itself. The sample table lists about 170,000 clones, around 7.8% of them with a count of one. The top ten clones comprise approximately 1% of the sample.

Study-level results and caveats: The naive, central memory and regulatory TCRB repertoires appeared to resemble one another more closely among patients than among healthy donors. Because small numbers of individuals were included in the HLA sub-analyses, any influence of HLA type on TCRB rearrangement was left unresolved. Fewer insertions and more nucleotide deletions at VDJ recombination sites were observed in patients with type 1 diabetes, implying thymic rearrangement abnormalities. Type 1 diabetes patients showed a moderate but significant shortening of TCRB CDR3 length in all four CD4+ subsets. PCR might favor shorter templates, but patient and control samples were amplified and corrected together, so any skew would affect both groups equally. Because cDNA was sequenced instead of genomic DNA, activated cells with high expression could be over-represented, although the groups did not differ in activation or CD3 levels.

Sequences were obtained from central memory CD4+ T cells from blood. This clonotype was sampled from a middle-aged woman with type 1 diabetes. This receptor chain uses TRBV7-9 and TRBJ1-1, with 7 central nucleotides matching TRBD1. The DNA is as follows: TGTGCCAGCAGCTTTGGGGGGACAGCCAACACTGAAGCTTTCTTT. Its protein product is CASSFGGTANTEAFF.